Sequencing of this TCR beta chain was carried out in a study of cytomegalovirus exposure and HLA in healthy donors. In its sample, this clone was seen a few times. The PCR had 60 Vbeta and 13 Jbeta primers. Clones were sequenced by immunoSEQ multiplex PCR, and TCRdb holds only the in-frame ones, with some missing. The sample records nearly 110,000 clones, about 71% being singletons. The germline V gene has CDR1 SGHNT and CDR2 YYREEE (reference sequence). This CDR3 has 16 amino acids. V was cut by 5 bases and J by 0 bases, with 14 bases left in between. This receptor was obtained from a boy between 5 and 17 years old in good health and CMV-seronegative. The V call is TRBV5-4, the J call TRBJ2-2; a weak D match, TRBD2 (6 bases). The sample consisted of PBMCs. In DNA, the CDR3 is TGTGCCAGCAGGGACTATTATTGGTCGAACACCGGGGAGCTGTTTTTT. It codes for CASRDYYWSNTGELFF.